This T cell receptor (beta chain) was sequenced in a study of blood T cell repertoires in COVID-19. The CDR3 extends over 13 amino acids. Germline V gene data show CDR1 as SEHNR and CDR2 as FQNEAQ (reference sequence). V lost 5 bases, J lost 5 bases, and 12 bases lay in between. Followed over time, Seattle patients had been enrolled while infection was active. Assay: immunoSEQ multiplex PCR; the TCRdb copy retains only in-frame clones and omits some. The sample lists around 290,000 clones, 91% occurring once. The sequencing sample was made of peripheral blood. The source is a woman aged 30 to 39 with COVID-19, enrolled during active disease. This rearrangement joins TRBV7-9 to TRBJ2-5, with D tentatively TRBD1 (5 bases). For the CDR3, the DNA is TGTGCCAGCAGCCTTCAGGGTCGGGAGACCCAGTACTTC. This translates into CASSLQGRETQYF.